This TCR beta chain was captured in a study of Graves' ophthalmopathy and Graves' hyperthyroidism. TCR beta CDR3 regions were amplified from RNA transcripts. The library came from an HTBI-primed first-round RT-PCR and a second-round multiplex PCR. TCRdb independently ran MiXCR on the multiplex PCR reads; one entry per CDR3 protein. The sample lists over 150,000 distinct CDR3 sequences, approximately 38% seen once, with under 7% in the top ten. This clonotype was recorded many times. The CDR3 contains 14 residues. Per germline, CDR1 MNHEY and CDR2 SVGAGI. Trimming at V came to 8 bases and at J to 6 bases, leaving 13 bases not matched to a gene. Patients were excluded if they had other autoimmune diseases or uncontrolled infections, and likewise if pregnancy or lactation applied. The PBMCs used were ones drawn from less than 12 ml of fresh peripheral blood.

This sequence joins TRBV6-5 and TRBJ2-7; 7 positions agree with TRBD1. Material for sequencing was peripheral blood. This clonotype was sampled from a woman between 35 and 50 years old with Graves' ophthalmopathy. The CDR3 nucleotides read TGTGCCAGCGCTCCGGGACAGTCACCTGGCGAGCAGTACTTC. Translation: CASAPGQSPGEQYF.